This TCR beta chain was captured by sequencing in a study of T cell responses to AZD1222 COVID-19 vaccine. General study findings and limits: The number of AZD1222 recipients seropositive at baseline was only five or six. Repertoire sampling happened only post peak T cell response.

Per germline, CDR1 MNHEY and CDR2 SVGAGI. This CDR3 has 13 amino acids. The V and J ends lost 6 bases and 0 bases respectively, with 8 bases between them. Concerning this clone itself: Its antigen is unidentified.

Clones were sequenced by immunoSEQ multiplex PCR, and TCRdb holds only the in-frame ones, with some missing. The table records 75,000 to 100,000 clones, 70% to 90% of them present only once. The rearrangement joins TRBV6-5 to TRBJ1-1; possibly TRBD1 for D (6 bases). The input for sequencing was peripheral blood, taken on day 0 of AZD1222 vaccination. The receptor was isolated from an adult in good health. The CDR3 spells CASRNRVNTEAFF. DNA for the CDR3: TGTGCCAGCAGAAACAGGGTGAACACTGAAGCTTTCTTT.